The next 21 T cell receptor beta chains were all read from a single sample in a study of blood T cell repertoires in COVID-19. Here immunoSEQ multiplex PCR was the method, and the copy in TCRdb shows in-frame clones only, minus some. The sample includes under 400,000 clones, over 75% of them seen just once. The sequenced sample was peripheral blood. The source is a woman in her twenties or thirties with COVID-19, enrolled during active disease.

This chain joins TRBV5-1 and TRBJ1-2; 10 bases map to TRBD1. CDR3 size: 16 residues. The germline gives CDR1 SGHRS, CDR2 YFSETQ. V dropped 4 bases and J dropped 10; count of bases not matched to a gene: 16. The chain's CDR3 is CASSLPQTGGADFYTF. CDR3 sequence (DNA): TGCGCCAGCAGCCTCCCGCAGACAGGGGGCGCGGACTTCTACACCTTC. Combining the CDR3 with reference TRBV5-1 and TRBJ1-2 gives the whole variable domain KAGVTQTPRYLIKTRGQQVTLSCSPISGHRSVSWYQQTPGQGLQFLFEYFSETQRNKGNFPGRFSGRQFSNSRSEMNVSTLELGDSALYLCASSLPQTGGADFYTFGSGTRLTVV.

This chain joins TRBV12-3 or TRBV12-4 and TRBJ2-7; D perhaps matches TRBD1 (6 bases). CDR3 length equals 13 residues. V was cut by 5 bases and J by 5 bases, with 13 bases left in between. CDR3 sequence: CASSIRDTHEQYF. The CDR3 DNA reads TGTGCCAGCAGTATCCGGGACACCCACGAGCAGTACTTC.

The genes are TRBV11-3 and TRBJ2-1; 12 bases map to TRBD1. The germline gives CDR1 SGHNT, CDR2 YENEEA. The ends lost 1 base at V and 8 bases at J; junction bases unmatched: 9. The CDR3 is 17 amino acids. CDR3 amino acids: CASSLVVGTGGFDEQFF. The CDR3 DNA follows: TGTGCCAGCAGCTTAGTTGTGGGGACAGGGGGCTTCGATGAGCAGTTCTTC.

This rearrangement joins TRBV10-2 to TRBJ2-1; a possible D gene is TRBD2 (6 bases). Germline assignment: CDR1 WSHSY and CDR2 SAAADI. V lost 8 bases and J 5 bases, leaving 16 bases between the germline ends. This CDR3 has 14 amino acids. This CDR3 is CASRLSGVDNEQFF. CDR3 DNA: TGCGCCAGCCGCCTATCGGGAGTAGACAATGAGCAGTTCTTC.

The CDR3 protein is CASSYASGVSYEQYF. Here the CDR3 DNA reads TGTGCCAGCAGTTACGCTTCTGGAGTCTCCTACGAGCAGTACTTC. The chain has TRBV6-5 and TRBJ2-7, with D uncertain. V lost 2 bases to trimming and J lost 0 bases, with 11 bases between them. Germline V gene lookup returns CDR1 MNHEY and CDR2 SVGAGI. The CDR3 runs 15 residues.

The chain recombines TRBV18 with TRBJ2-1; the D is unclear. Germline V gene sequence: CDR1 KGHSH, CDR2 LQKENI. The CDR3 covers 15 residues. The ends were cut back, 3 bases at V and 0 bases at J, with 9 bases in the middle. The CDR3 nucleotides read TGTGCCAGCTCACCCGCACTATACTCCTACAATGAGCAGTTCTTC. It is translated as CASSPALYSYNEQFF.

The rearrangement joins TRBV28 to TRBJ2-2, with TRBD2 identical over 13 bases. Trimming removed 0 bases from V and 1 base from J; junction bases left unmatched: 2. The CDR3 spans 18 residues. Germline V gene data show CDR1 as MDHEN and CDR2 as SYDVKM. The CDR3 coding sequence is TGTGCCAGCAGTTTATGGACTAGCGGGAGGAGGAACACCGGGGAGCTGTTTTTT. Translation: CASSLWTSGRRNTGELFF.

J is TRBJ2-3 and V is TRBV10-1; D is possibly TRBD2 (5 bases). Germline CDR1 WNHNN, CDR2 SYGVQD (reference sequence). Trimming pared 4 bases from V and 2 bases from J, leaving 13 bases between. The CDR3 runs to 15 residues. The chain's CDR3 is CASSVAGPPTDTQYF. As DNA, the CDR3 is TGCGCCAGCAGTGTGGCGGGCCCTCCCACAGATACGCAGTATTTT.

In DNA form, the CDR3 reads TGTGCCAGCTCTTATGAGCGGGAGGGAGGCGAGACCCAGTACTTC. Residues: CASSYEREGGETQYF. This chain connects TRBV3-1 (or the pseudogene TRBV3-2) to TRBJ2-5, with 10 positions matching TRBD2. V dropped 8 bases and J dropped 5; count of bases not matched to a gene: 11. CDR1 LGHDT and CDR2 YNNKEL come from the germline V gene (reference sequence). The CDR3 has 15 residues.

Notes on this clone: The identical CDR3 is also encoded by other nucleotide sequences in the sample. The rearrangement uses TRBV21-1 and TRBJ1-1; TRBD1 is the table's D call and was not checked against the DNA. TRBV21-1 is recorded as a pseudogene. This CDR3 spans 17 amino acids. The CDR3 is CASSARDRGNGNTEAFF. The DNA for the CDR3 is TGTGCCAGCAGCGCTCGGGACAGAGGGAATGGGAACACTGAAGCTTTCTTT.

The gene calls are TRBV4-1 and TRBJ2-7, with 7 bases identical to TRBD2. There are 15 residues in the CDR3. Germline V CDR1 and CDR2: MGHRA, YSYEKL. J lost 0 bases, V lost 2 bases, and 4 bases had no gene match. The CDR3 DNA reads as TGCGCCAGCAGCCAAACTAGCGTTAGCTCCTACGAGCAGTACTTC. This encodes CASSQTSVSSYEQYF.

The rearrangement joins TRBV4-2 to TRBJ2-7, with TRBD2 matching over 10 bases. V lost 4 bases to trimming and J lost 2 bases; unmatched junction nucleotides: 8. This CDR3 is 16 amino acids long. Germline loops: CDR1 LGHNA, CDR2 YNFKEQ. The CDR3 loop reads CASSPLVAGGPYEQYF. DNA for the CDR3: TGTGCCAGCAGCCCCTTAGTAGCGGGAGGTCCCTACGAGCAGTACTTC.

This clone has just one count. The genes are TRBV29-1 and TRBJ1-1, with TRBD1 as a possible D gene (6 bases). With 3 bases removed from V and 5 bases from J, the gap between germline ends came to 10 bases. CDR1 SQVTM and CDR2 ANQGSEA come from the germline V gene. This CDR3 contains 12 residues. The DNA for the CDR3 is TGCAGCGTTGATTCTCAGGGGACTGAAGCTTTCTTT. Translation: CSVDSQGTEAFF.

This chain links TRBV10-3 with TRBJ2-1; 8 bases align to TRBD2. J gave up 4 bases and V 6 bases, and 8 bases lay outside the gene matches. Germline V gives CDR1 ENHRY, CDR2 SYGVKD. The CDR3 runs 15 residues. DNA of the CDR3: TGTGCCATCAGAAGAGCGGGAGTGAATTACAATGAGCAGTTCTTC. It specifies CAIRRAGVNYNEQFF.

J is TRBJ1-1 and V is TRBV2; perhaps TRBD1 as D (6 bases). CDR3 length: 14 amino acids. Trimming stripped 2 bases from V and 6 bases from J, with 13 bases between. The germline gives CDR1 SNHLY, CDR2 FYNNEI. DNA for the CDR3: TGTGCCAGCAGTGAAAACAGGGCCGGCGCTGAAGCTTTCTTT. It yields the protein CASSENRAGAEAFF.

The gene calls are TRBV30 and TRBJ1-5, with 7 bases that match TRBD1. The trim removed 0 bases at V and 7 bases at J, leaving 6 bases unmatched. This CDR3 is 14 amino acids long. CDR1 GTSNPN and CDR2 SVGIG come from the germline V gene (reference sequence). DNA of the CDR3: TGTGCCTGGAGTGTAGGGGACAGTGGGCAGCCCCAGCATTTT. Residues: CAWSVGDSGQPQHF.

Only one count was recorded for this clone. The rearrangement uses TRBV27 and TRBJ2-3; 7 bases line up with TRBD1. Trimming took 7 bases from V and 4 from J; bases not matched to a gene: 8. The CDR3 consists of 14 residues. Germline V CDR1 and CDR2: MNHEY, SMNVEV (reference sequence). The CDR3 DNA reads TGTGCCAGCAAAGAGGCAGGGGGTGCAGATACGCAGTATTTT. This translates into CASKEAGGADTQYF.

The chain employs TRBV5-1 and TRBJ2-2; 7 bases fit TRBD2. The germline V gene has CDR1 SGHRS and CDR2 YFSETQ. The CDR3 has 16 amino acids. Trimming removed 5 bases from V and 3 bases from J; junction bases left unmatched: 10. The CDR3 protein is CASSSAGTTYTGELFF. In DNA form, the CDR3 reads TGCGCCAGCAGTTCAGCCGGGACTACTTACACCGGGGAGCTGTTTTTT.

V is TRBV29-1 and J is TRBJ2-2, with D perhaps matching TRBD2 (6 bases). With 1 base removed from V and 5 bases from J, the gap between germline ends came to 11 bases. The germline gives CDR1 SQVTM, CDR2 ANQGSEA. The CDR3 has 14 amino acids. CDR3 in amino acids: CSVEGLGATGELFF. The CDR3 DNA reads TGCAGCGTTGAAGGACTAGGAGCTACCGGGGAGCTGTTTTTT.

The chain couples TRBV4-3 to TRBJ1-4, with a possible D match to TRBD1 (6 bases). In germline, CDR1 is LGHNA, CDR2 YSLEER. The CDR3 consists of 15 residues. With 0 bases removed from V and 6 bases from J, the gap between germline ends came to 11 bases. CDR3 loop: CASSQETGRDEKLFF. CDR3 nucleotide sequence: TGCGCCAGCAGCCAAGAAACAGGGAGGGATGAAAAACTGTTTTTT.

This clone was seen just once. Written as DNA, the CDR3 is TGTGCCAGCAGCCCTCCCCAGGGCTATAGCAATCAGCCCCAGCATTTT. Amino acid sequence: CASSPPQGYSNQPQHF. The J gene is TRBJ1-5, the V gene TRBV28, with TRBD1 as a possible D gene (5 bases). The CDR3 sequence is 16 residues long. The V end lost 6 bases, the J end lost 0 bases, and 15 bases lay between the germline ends. CDR1 is MDHEN, CDR2 SYDVKM, per germline.